The next 4 T cell receptor beta chains were all read from a single sample in a study of PD-L1 blockade in urothelial cancer (dated by TCRdb to about 2017). Library creation used the immunoSEQ multiplex PCR assay. As stored in TCRdb, this immuneACCESS dataset retains in-frame rearrangements with V and J assigned. A fraction of the clones does not appear; measured against another copy, unresolved V genes explain less than half of the discrepancy, and the remainder lacks a known reason. This sample comprises fewer than 25,000 clones, approximately 82% of them detected only once. The top ten constitute more than 1.5% of the sample. The time point label, read with the paper, signifies: peripheral blood 6 weeks after treatment start. The sequenced sample was PBMCs, obtained around atezolizumab (anti-PD-L1) treatment. These receptors were taken from a man aged 45-60 years with urothelial cancer.

This rearrangement joins TRBV14 to TRBJ2-2; D is ambiguous. V lost 4 bases to trimming and J lost 7 bases, with 13 bases between them. The CDR3 spans 14 residues. Germline V gene lookup returns CDR1 SGHDN and CDR2 FVKESK. CDR3 sequence reads: CASSLHYGGGELFF. Here the CDR3 DNA reads TGTGCCAGCAGCCTCCACTACGGTGGCGGGGAGCTGTTTTTT.

The rearrangement uses TRBV30 and TRBJ2-7; tentative D call: TRBD2 (6 bases). V lost 5 bases and J 7 bases, leaving 21 bases between the germline ends. This CDR3 is built from 14 residues. CDR1 and CDR2 (germline): GTSNPN, SVGIG (reference sequence). Written as DNA, the CDR3 is TGTGCCTGGGCCGTGGGCGGGGTCGCGGGTGAGCAGTACTTC. This encodes CAWAVGGVAGEQYF.

This chain links TRBV6-1 with TRBJ2-3; TRBD2 matches at 9 bases. Germline assignment: CDR1 MNHNS and CDR2 SASEGT. V was pared by 2 bases and J by 0 bases, with 12 bases of the junction left unmatched. The CDR3 totals 19 residues. Here the CDR3 reads CASSEFGRRGGLSTDTQYF. The CDR3 DNA sequence: TGTGCCAGCAGTGAATTTGGACGGCGGGGGGGGCTCAGCACAGATACGCAGTATTTT.

The gene calls are TRBV28 and TRBJ1-4, with 10 nucleotides matching TRBD1. This CDR3 region has 13 residues. CDR1 and CDR2 from the germline V gene are MDHEN and SYDVKM. Germline trimming cut 11 bases from V and 6 bases from J; bases unmatched to any gene: 6. CDR3 in DNA: TGTGCCTCCCGGACAGGGGGGGATGAAAAACTGTTTTTT. It yields the protein CASRTGGDEKLFF. Using reference TRBV28 and TRBJ1-4 for the parts outside the CDR3, the full variable domain is DVKVTQSSRYLVKRTGEKVFLECVQDMDHENMFWYRQDPGLGLRLIYFSYDVKMKEKGDIPEGYSVSREKKERFSLILESASTNQTSMYLCASRTGGDEKLFFGSGTQLSVL.